These 30 T cell receptor beta chains were all obtained from the same sample, sequenced in a study of CD8+CD57+ T cells in acquired aplastic anemia. It was patients with CD8+CD57+ cell expansion by flow cytometry who were chosen for sequencing. Genomic DNA, the template, was used for profiling of the TCR beta VDJ and CDR3. TCRdb called the reads again in MiXCR, with one record for every CDR3 protein. The data hold approximately 470,000 distinct CDR3 sequences, with around 33% observed a single time. Sample: sorted CD4+, CD8+, or CD8+CD57+ T cells (not recorded which) from PBMCs. These receptors were taken from a human donor with aplastic anemia.

This clonotype came up many times. V gene TRBV29-1 combines with J gene TRBJ1-2; perhaps TRBD1 as D (5 bases). Germline-derived CDR1 and CDR2 are SQVTM and ANQGSEA. The CDR3 consists of 13 residues. Trimming removed 7 bases from V and 4 bases from J, with 16 bases in between. DNA of the CDR3: TGCAGCGCCGGGGGGGGTCCGGGCTATGGCTACACCTTC. Protein product: CSAGGGPGYGYTF.

The count of this clonotype is one. The rearrangement uses TRBV4-2 and TRBJ2-1; D may match TRBD1 or TRBD2 (6 bases each). Germline V gene lookup returns CDR1 LGHNA and CDR2 YNFKEQ. V lost 3 bases to trimming and J lost 7 bases, with 25 bases between them. The CDR3 extends over 18 amino acids. CDR3 sequence reads: CASSQWGPGSGLLNEQFF. The CDR3 DNA sequence: TGTGCCAGCAGCCAGTGGGGGCCAGGGAGCGGGTTGCTTAATGAGCAGTTCTTC.

The sample holds many counts of this clonotype. The CDR3 DNA reads as TGTGCCAGCAGCTTAGGGCAGGAGGCTCATGAGCAGTTCTTC. Translating gives CASSLGQEAHEQFF. The rearrangement joins TRBV7-2 to TRBJ2-1, with TRBD2 as a possible D gene (5 bases). V lost 1 base and J 8 bases, leaving 12 bases between the germline ends. Germline loops: CDR1 SGHTA, CDR2 FQGNSA. This CDR3 comprises 14 residues.

This clonotype was observed at least ten times. The rearrangement links TRBV20-1 to TRBJ1-5, with 7 bases aligning to TRBD1. The germline V gene has CDR1 DFQATT and CDR2 SNEGSKA (reference sequence). CDR3 length: 14 amino acids. V lost 4 bases, J lost 3 bases, and 6 bases stayed unmatched. This CDR3 reads CSATRQGDNQPQHF. The CDR3 DNA is TGCAGTGCTACGCGACAGGGTGACAATCAGCCCCAGCATTTT.

CDR3 DNA sequence: TGTGCCAGCAGCGTTAGCGGGAGTGTGACCGGGGAGCTGTTTTTT. Protein: CASSVSGSVTGELFF. The chain links TRBV9 to TRBJ2-2, with 9 nucleotides matching TRBD2. The CDR3 runs 15 residues. Trimming at V came to 2 bases and at J to 5 bases, leaving 4 bases not matched to a gene. The V gene's germline CDR1 is SGDLS and CDR2 YYNGEE.

This clonotype turned up a few times. The rearrangement joins TRBV6-4 to TRBJ1-2; no reliable D call. CDR1 MRHNA and CDR2 SNTAGT come from the germline V gene. V lost 5 bases to trimming and J lost 2 bases, with 9 bases between them. This CDR3 is built from 13 residues. The DNA of the CDR3 is TGTGCCAGCAGTCGGGGTTTCAACTATGGCTACACCTTC. Translated: CASSRGFNYGYTF.

This clonotype was recorded at least ten times. As DNA, the CDR3 is TGTGCCAGTAAAGGGACCCCTAGCTCCTACGAGCAGTACTTC. Residues: CASKGTPSSYEQYF. The rearrangement links TRBV19 to TRBJ2-7; D may correspond to TRBD1 or TRBD2 (5 bases each). Trimming removed 7 bases at V and 0 bases at J, with 13 bases between. Germline values: CDR1 LNHDA, CDR2 SQIVND (reference sequence). This CDR3 spans 14 amino acids.

The chain combines TRBV24-1 with TRBJ1-1; 8 nucleotides align to TRBD1. In germline, CDR1 is KGHDR, CDR2 SFDVKD. V shed 7 bases, J shed 1 base, and the junction held 7 bases outside the gene matches. The CDR3 runs 15 residues. The DNA of the CDR3 is TGTGCCACCAGAGTAACAGGGGGGACGAACACTGAAGCTTTCTTT. Encoded protein: CATRVTGGTNTEAFF.

This clonotype has a count of ten or more. This chain connects TRBV24-1 to TRBJ2-1; possibly TRBD2 for D (5 bases). Trimming shortened V by 2 bases and J by 7 bases, and 8 bases separated the two germline ends. The CDR3 spans 13 residues. CDR1 and CDR2 from the germline V gene are KGHDR and SFDVKD. Written as DNA, the CDR3 is TGTGCCACCAGTGATTATACGGGGAATGAGCAGTTCTTC. Translated: CATSDYTGNEQFF.

Points on this clonotype: This may stem from a read error, because a much larger clone lies one nucleotide away. The V gene is TRBV7-9, the J gene TRBJ2-1; D remains unclear. From germline, CDR1 is SEHNR and CDR2 FQNEAQ (reference sequence). Deletions cut 1 base from V and 9 bases from J, with 7 bases between. The CDR3 spans 12 residues. CDR3 loop: CASSLDVAEQFF. CDR3 DNA: TGTGCCAGCAGCTTAGACGTCGCTGAGCAGTTCTTC.

This clonotype has at least ten counts. The genes are TRBV29-1 and TRBJ2-7; the D is unclear. V shed 5 bases and J shed 2 bases, with 10 bases lying between them. Germline V CDR1 and CDR2: SQVTM, ANQGSEA. The CDR3 covers 12 residues. CDR3 sequence reads: CSVLRTAYEQYF. In nucleotides, the CDR3 is TGCAGCGTTCTTAGGACCGCCTACGAGCAGTACTTC.

This clonotype came up many times. CDR3 bases: TGTGCCAGCAGCTACGGGACAAGCACCGACGAGCAGTACTTC. Translated: CASSYGTSTDEQYF. The chain couples TRBV7-2 to TRBJ2-7; D possibly corresponds to TRBD1 (6 bases). The V end was cut by 4 bases, the J end by 5 bases, with 15 bases between. Germline V lookup: CDR1 SGHTA, CDR2 FQGNSA. The CDR3 covers 14 residues.

In its sample, this clonotype was seen a few times. The V and J genes are TRBV7-7 and TRBJ2-5, with D unresolved. CDR1 is SSHAT and CDR2 is FNYEAQ in the germline V gene (reference sequence). The CDR3 spans 12 residues. CDR3 protein: CASRRTIETQYF. The CDR3 coding sequence is TGTGCTAGCCGTCGGACGATAGAGACCCAGTACTTC. Variable domain in full (rest from reference TRBV7-7 and TRBJ2-5): GAGVSQSPRYKVTKRGQDVTLRCDPISSHATLYWYQQALGQGPEFLTYFNYEAQPDKSGLPSDRFSAERPEGSISTLTIQRTEQRDSAMYRCASRRTIETQYFGPGTRLLVL.

The table lists this clonotype with a few counts. The chain recombines TRBV20-1 with TRBJ1-2, with D unresolved. V gave up 5 bases and J gave up 0 bases, with 16 bases separating them. The germline CDR1 and CDR2 sequences are DFQATT and SNEGSKA (reference sequence). The CDR3 is 15 amino acids. The CDR3 nucleotides read TGCAGTGCTCCCCCGGGCTCAGCTTCTAACTATGGCTACACCTTC. Translation: CSAPPGSASNYGYTF.

Written as DNA, the CDR3 is TGTGCCAGTAAATTGAGGGGCGCGACAGATACGCAGTATTTT. Its translation is CASKLRGATDTQYF. The J gene is TRBJ2-3, the V gene TRBV19; TRBD1 or TRBD2 may be the D gene (5 bases each). Between the trimmed V and J ends, which lost 7 bases and 3 bases, there was a span of 14 bases. The CDR3 sequence is 14 residues long. CDR1 LNHDA and CDR2 SQIVND come from the germline V gene (reference sequence).

The genes are TRBV30 and TRBJ2-5; a possible D gene is TRBD2 (5 bases). Deletions cut 4 bases from V and 7 bases from J, with 19 bases between. The CDR3 has 14 amino acids. Germline V gene data show CDR1 as GTSNPN and CDR2 as SVGIG (reference sequence). The chain's CDR3 is CAWTFIRETGTQYF. The CDR3 DNA follows: TGTGCCTGGACATTTATCCGGGAAACGGGGACCCAGTACTTC.

This clonotype occurred once. The CDR3 region is CSAYPGTGRQYF. The CDR3 DNA is TGCAGCGCCTATCCCGGGACAGGGAGGCAGTACTTC. The V call is TRBV29-1, the J call TRBJ2-7; TRBD1 matches at 9 bases. The CDR3 runs to 12 residues. With 7 bases clipped from V and 9 bases from J, the junction kept 10 bases outside the gene matches. Germline V lookup: CDR1 SQVTM, CDR2 ANQGSEA.

A few counts support this clonotype. V usage is TRBV11-2 and J usage is TRBJ2-3; 10 nucleotides line up with TRBD2. This CDR3 contains 16 residues. Germline assignment: CDR1 SGHAT and CDR2 FQNNGV. V gave up 4 bases and J gave up 0 bases; unmatched junction bases: 4. The CDR3 sequence is CASSWIAGGSTDTQYF. CDR3 DNA sequence: TGTGCCAGCAGCTGGATAGCGGGGGGAAGCACAGATACGCAGTATTTT. Looking up the rest from reference TRBV11-2 and TRBJ2-3 gives the full variable domain: EAGVAQSPRYKIIEKRQSVAFWCNPISGHATLYWYQQILGQGPKLLIQFQNNGVVDDSQLPKDRFSAERLKGVDSTLKIQPAKLEDSAVYLCASSWIAGGSTDTQYFGPGTRLTVL.

The rearrangement uses TRBV20-1 and TRBJ2-3, with D hard to call. This CDR3 is 12 amino acids long. V was pared by 6 bases and J by 0 bases, with 7 bases between. Germline-derived CDR1 and CDR2 are DFQATT and SNEGSKA (reference sequence). The CDR3 DNA reads as TGCAGTGCCCAGATTAGCACAGATACGCAGTATTTT. This encodes CSAQISTDTQYF.

This clonotype was seen only a few times. The chain joins TRBV7-9 to TRBJ1-1; 10 bases agree with TRBD1. Germline-derived CDR1 and CDR2 are SEHNR and FQNEAQ (reference sequence). Germline trimming cut 4 bases from V and 13 bases from J; bases unmatched to any gene: 9. The CDR3 runs 13 residues. The CDR3 loop reads CASSSTGTGVDFF. The CDR3 DNA follows: TGTGCCAGCAGCTCTACCGGGACAGGGGTGGATTTCTTT.

Points on this clonotype: Possible read error: a much larger clone is one base away. This chain links TRBV19 with TRBJ1-5, with 10 bases aligning to TRBD1. The CDR3 consists of 16 residues. Germline assignment: CDR1 LNHDA and CDR2 SQIVND (reference sequence). With 3 bases clipped from V and 5 bases from J, the junction kept 7 bases outside the gene matches. The CDR3 loop is CASSIGSGQGYQPQHF. For the CDR3, the DNA is TGTGCCAGTAGTATTGGTTCGGGACAGGGGTATCAGCCCCAGCATTTT.

This chain joins TRBV6-5 and TRBJ1-5; D remains ambiguous. This CDR3 has 14 amino acids. Deletions cut 0 bases from V and 5 bases from J, with 8 bases between. CDR1 is MNHEY, CDR2 SVGAGI, per germline. The CDR3 region has the DNA TGTGCCAGCAGTTACTCGATATCCTATCAGCCCCAGCATTTT. Translated: CASSYSISYQPQHF.

Turning to this clonotype: Given a much more abundant clone one base away, this may be a read error. V is TRBV19 and J is TRBJ1-5; 8 bases are a match to TRBD1. The CDR3 runs to 14 residues. Germline CDR1 and CDR2: LNHDA and SQIVND (reference sequence). This CDR3 reads CASSAGQGNRPQHF. CDR3 coding DNA: TGTGCCAGCAGCGCAGGACAGGGCAATCGGCCCCAGCATTTT. The full variable domain, with the rest looked up from reference TRBV19 and TRBJ1-5, is DGGITQSPKYLFRKEGQNVTLSCEQNLNHDAMYWYRQDPGQGLRLIYYSQIVNDFQKGDIAEGYSVSREKKESFPLTVTSAQKNPTAFYLCASSAGQGNRPQHFGDGTRLSIL.

This clonotype came up a few times. The chain combines TRBV20-1 with TRBJ1-1; possibly TRBD1 for D (5 bases). The CDR3 sequence is 12 residues long. Trimming removed 6 bases at V and 10 bases at J, with 18 bases between. Germline lookup yields CDR1 DFQATT and CDR2 SNEGSKA (reference sequence). This CDR3 is CSATGAGRVAFF. The CDR3, as DNA: TGCAGTGCCACAGGTGCTGGGAGGGTAGCTTTCTTT.

In this sample, this clonotype turned up many times. This chain connects TRBV10-1 to TRBJ1-1; 11 nucleotides match TRBD1. The germline V gene encodes CDR1 WNHNN and CDR2 SYGVQD (reference sequence). The CDR3 consists of 17 residues. V lost 2 bases to trimming and J lost 5 bases; unmatched junction nucleotides: 10. CDR3 coding DNA: TGCGCCAGCAGTGAGGGGGACAGGGGGAGAAAGTCAACTGAAGCTTTCTTT. This translates into CASSEGDRGRKSTEAFF.

Remarks on this clonotype: An end of the junction differs from the germline gene, which may be a read error. V usage is TRBV10-3 and J usage is TRBJ1-1; D remains ambiguous. The CDR3 contains 15 residues. CDR1 and CDR2 from the germline V gene are ENHRY and SYGVKD. CDR3 residues: CASSYSGQATWEAFF. The CDR3 DNA reads TGTGCCAGCAGTTACTCTGGCCAGGCGACGTGGGAAGCTTTCTTT.

This clonotype was detected once. This chain connects TRBV7-3 to TRBJ1-2; D remains ambiguous. This CDR3 has 15 amino acids. The V gene's germline CDR1 is SGHTA and CDR2 FQGTGA. V lost 5 bases, J lost 6 bases, and 19 bases lay in between. CDR3 coding DNA: TGTGCCAGCAGCCCGGCAGGCCATGGGTTCCATGGCTACACCTTC. Translating it yields CASSPAGHGFHGYTF.

V usage is TRBV12-3 or TRBV12-4 and J usage is TRBJ2-5; a possible D gene is TRBD1 (6 bases). V was trimmed by 4 bases and J by 2 bases, leaving 14 bases between them. The CDR3 is made up of 15 amino acids. The DNA for the CDR3 is TGTGCCAGCAGTTCGACGGACAGCAGACAAGAGACCCAGTACTTC. Translation gives CASSSTDSRQETQYF.

This clonotype was observed a few times. This may be a read error: a much more frequent sequence differs by one nucleotide. The conserved final phenylalanine or tryptophan is absent from the CDR3, which likely points to a read error. The V and J genes are TRBV15 and TRBJ2-1, with D possibly called TRBD1 or TRBD2 (5 bases each). This CDR3 spans 15 amino acids. The V gene's germline CDR1 is LNHNV and CDR2 YYDKDF (reference sequence). Trimming took 1 base from V and 7 from J, leaving 14 bases between them. CDR3 region: CATSRGSFWGNEQFL. CDR3 nucleotide sequence: TGTGCCACCAGCAGAGGAAGCTTCTGGGGGAATGAGCAGTTCCTC.

This clonotype appeared a few times. The chain is built from TRBV4-3 and TRBJ1-5, with a possible D match to TRBD1 (5 bases). Germline V gene data show CDR1 as LGHNA and CDR2 as YSLEER. The CDR3 consists of 13 residues. Trimming left V 0 bases short and J 9 bases short, with 9 bases between. CDR3 DNA sequence: TGCGCCAGCAGCCAAGAGATGGGGGGGCCCCAGCATTTT. It codes for CASSQEMGGPQHF.